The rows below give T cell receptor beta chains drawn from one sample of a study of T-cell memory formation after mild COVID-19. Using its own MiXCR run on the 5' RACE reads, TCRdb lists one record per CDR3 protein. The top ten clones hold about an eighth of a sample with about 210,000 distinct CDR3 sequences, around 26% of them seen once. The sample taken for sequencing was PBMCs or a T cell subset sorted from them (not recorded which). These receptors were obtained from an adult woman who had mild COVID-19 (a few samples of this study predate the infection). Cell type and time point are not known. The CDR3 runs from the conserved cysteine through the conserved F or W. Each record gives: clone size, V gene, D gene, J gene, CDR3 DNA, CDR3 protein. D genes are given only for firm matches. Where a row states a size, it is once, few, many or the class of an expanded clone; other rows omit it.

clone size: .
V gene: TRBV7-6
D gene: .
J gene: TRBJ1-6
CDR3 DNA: TGTGCCAGCAGCTTATGGCGGGGGCCTAATTCACCCCTCCACTTT
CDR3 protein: CASSLWRGPNSPLHF

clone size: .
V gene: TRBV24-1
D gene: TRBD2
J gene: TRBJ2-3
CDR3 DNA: TGTGCCACGGGGACTAGCGGGAGCACAGATACGCAGTATTTT
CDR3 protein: CATGTSGSTDTQYF

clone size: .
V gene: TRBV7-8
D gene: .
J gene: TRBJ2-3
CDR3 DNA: TGTGCCAGCAGCTTTGTTAATTCGGACTACACAGATACGCAGTATTTT
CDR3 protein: CASSFVNSDYTDTQYF

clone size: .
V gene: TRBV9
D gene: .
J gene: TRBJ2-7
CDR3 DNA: TGTGCCAGCAGCGTAGAACCGTCCACCAGCTCCTACGAGCAGTACTTC
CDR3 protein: CASSVEPSTSSYEQYF

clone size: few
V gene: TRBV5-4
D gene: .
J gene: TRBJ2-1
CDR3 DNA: TGTGCCAGCAGCTTGAGAGGTCTCCATTATAGTTACAATGAGCAGTTCTTC
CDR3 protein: CASSLRGLHYSYNEQFF

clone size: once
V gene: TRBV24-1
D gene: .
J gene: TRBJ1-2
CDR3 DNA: TGTGCCACCAGTGATTTGCATCGGCCAACTGGGGTTTATGGCTACACCTTC
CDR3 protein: CATSDLHRPTGVYGYTF

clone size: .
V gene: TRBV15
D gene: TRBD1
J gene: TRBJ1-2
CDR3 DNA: TGTGCCACCAGCAGAGAAGGTTCAGGGGGCTTCGGCTACACCTTC
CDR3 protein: CATSREGSGGFGYTF

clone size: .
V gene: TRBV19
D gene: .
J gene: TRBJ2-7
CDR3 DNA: TGTGCCAGTAGTATTGCTCCAGGGGTGGCCTACGAGCAGTACTTC
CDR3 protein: CASSIAPGVAYEQYF

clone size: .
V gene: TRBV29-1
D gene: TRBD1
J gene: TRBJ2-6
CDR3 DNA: TGCAGCGTTGGGACAGGGCCTTCTGGGGCCAACGTCCTGACTTTC
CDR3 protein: CSVGTGPSGANVLTF

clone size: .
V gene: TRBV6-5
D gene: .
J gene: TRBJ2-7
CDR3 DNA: TGTGCCAGCAGTTACCCGGGGCGGAACTACGAGCAGTACTTC
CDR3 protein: CASSYPGRNYEQYF

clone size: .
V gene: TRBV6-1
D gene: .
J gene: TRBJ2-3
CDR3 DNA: TGTGCCAGCCATAGGGCTATCGAATCAGATACGCAGTATTTT
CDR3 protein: CASHRAIESDTQYF

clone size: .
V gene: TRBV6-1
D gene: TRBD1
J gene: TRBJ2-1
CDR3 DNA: TGTGCCAGCAGTGAGACAGGGAACAATGAGCAGTTCTTC
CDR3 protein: CASSETGNNEQFF

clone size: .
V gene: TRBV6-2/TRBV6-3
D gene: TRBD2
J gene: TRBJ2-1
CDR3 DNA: TGTGCCAGCAGTCCGACTAGCGGGAGGGCTTCCTACAATGAGCAGTTCTTC
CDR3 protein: CASSPTSGRASYNEQFF

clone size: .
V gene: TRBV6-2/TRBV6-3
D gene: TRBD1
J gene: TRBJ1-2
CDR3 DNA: TGTGCCAGCAGTTACGACAGGGTTGGCTACACCTTC
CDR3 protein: CASSYDRVGYTF

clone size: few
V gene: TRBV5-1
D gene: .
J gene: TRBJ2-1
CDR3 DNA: TGCGCCAGCAGCTTCTCCAGGAGCGAAAGTGAGCAGTTCTTC
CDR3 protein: CASSFSRSESEQFF

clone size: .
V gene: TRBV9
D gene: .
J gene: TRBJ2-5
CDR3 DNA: TGTGCCAGCAGCGGCGGGCCGACAGGTTTTGAGACCCAGTACTTC
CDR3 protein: CASSGGPTGFETQYF

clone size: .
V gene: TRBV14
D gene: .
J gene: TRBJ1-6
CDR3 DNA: TGTGCCAGCAGAATCGTGAAGAATTCACCCCTCCACTTT
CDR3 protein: CASRIVKNSPLHF

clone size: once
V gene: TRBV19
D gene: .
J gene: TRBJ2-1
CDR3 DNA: TGTGCCAGTAGTATAGGAGGTGCCCACAATGAGCAGTTCTTC
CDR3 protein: CASSIGGAHNEQFF

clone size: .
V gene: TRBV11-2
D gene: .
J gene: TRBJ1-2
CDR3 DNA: TGTGCCAGCAGCTCCCTCGGGACCGCATATGGCTACACCTTC
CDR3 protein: CASSSLGTAYGYTF

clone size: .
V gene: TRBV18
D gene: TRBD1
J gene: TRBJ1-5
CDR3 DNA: TGTGCCAGCTCATCAAACCGGGACAGGGGGCTTCAGCCCCAGCATTTT
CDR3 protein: CASSSNRDRGLQPQHF

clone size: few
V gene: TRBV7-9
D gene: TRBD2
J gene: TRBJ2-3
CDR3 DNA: TGTGCCAGCAGCCGCGGACTAGCTGACACAGATACGCAGTATTTT
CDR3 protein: CASSRGLADTDTQYF

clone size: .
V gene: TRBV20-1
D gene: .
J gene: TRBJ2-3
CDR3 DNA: TGCAGTGCTAGAGATCTGTGGTCAGGAGGGGATACGCAGTATTTT
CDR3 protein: CSARDLWSGGDTQYF

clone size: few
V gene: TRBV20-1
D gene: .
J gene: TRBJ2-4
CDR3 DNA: TGCAGTGCTCCCGGTCTAGCCAAAAACATTCAGTACTTC
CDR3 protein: CSAPGLAKNIQYF

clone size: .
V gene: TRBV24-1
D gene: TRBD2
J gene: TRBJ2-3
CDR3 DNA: TGTGCCACCAGTGTTTTCGCGGGAGTCACAGATACGCAGTATTTT
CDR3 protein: CATSVFAGVTDTQYF

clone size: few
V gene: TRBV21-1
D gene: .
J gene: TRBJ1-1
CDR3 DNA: TGTGCCAGCAGCAAAGTGAGGACCACCTGTTCCGAAGCTTTCTTT
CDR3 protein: CASSKVRTTCSEAFF

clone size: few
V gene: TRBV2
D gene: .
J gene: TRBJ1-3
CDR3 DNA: TGTGCCAGCAGTCGAAGGGCACAGCACTCTGGAAACACCATATATTTT
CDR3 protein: CASSRRAQHSGNTIYF

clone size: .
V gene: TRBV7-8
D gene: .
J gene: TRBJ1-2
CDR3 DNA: TGTGCCAGCAGCGTCTTGCCCGCCTTGGGCTACACCTTC
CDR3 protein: CASSVLPALGYTF

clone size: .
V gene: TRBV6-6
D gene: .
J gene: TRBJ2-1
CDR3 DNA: TGTGCCAGCAGTTTAGAGGGTTTGCAGTTCTTC
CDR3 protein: CASSLEGLQFF

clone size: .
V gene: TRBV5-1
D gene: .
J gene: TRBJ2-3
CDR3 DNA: TGCGCCAGCAGCTTGGGGCAGGGGAGCACAGATACGCAGTATTTT
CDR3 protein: CASSLGQGSTDTQYF

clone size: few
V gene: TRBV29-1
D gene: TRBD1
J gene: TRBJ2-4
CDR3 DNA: TGCAGCACGACAGGGGGTAGCATTCAGTACTTC
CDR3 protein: CSTTGGSIQYF

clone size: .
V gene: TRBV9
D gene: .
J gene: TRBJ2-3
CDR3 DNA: TGTGCCAGCAGCGTGGACGGAGGTACAGATACGCAGTATTTT
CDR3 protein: CASSVDGGTDTQYF

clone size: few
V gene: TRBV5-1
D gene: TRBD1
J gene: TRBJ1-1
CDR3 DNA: TGCGCCAGCAGCTTGAGCGCGCAGGGGGACACTGAAGCTTTCTTT
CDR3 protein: CASSLSAQGDTEAFF

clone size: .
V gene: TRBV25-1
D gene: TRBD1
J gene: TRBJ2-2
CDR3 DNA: TGTGCCAGCAGTGAATTGGAAAGGGGGCTGGACACCGGGGAGCTGTTTTTT
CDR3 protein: CASSELERGLDTGELFF

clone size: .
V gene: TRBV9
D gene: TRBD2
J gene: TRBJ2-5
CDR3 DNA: TGTGCCAGCAGCACGAGCGGGGGGGTTATTGAGACCCAGTACTTC
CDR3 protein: CASSTSGGVIETQYF

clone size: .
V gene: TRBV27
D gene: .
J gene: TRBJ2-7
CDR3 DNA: TGTGCCAGCCGGAGGGACAGACTCGCGGAAGAGCAGTACTTC
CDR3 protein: CASRRDRLAEEQYF

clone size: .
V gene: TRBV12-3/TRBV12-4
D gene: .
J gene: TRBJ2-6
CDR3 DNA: TGTGCCAGCAGTTTAAAGGGTCGAGGGGTTTCCTTTTTTGCCTCTGGGGCCAACGTCCTGACTTTC
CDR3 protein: CASSLKGRGVSFFASGANVLTF

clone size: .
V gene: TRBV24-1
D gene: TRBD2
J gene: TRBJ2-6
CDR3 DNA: TGTGCCACCAGTGAGGGCGGACTAGCGGGGCTCTCTGGGGCCAACGTCCTGACTTTC
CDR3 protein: CATSEGGLAGLSGANVLTF

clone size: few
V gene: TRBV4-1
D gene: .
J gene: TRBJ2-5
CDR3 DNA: TGCGCCAGCAGCCAAGGTGAGGGAACTTTCCAAGAGACCCAGTACTTC
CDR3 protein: CASSQGEGTFQETQYF

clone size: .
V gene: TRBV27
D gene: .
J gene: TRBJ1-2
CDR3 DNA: TGTGCCAGCAGTTTTGTCTCTGGGAGCGGATATGGCTACACCTTC
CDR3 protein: CASSFVSGSGYGYTF

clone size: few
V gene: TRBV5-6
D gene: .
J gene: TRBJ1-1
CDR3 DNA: TGTGCCAGCAGCTGGGGTCCGACGCAGAACACTGAAGCTTTCTTT
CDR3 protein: CASSWGPTQNTEAFF

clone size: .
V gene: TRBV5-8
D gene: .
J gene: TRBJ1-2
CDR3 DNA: TGTGCCAGCATTCTGTGGGTCTATGGCTACACCTTC
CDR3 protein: CASILWVYGYTF

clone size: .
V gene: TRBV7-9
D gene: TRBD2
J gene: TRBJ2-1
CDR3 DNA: TGTGCCAGCAGCTTCCCCCTAGCGGCGAATGAGCAGTTCTTC
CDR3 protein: CASSFPLAANEQFF

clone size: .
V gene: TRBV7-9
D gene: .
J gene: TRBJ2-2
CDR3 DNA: TGTGCCAGCAGCAAAAATGAGGCCGGGGGCCGGGAGCTGTTTTTT
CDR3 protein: CASSKNEAGGRELFF

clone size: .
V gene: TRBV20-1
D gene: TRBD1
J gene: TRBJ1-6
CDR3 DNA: TGCAGTGCTAGGACAGGGGAGGAAGCCTCACCCCTCCACTTT
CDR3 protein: CSARTGEEASPLHF

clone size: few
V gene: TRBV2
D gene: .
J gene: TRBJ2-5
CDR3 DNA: TGTGCCAGCAGCGATCAGGTCCCCCAGTACTTC
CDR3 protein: CASSDQVPQYF

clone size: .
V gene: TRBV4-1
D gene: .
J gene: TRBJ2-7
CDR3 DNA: TGCGCCAGCAGCCAAGTATTGGTTGGGGGGTACGAGCAGTACTTC
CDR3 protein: CASSQVLVGGYEQYF

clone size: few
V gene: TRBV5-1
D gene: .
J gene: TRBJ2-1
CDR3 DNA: TGCGCCAGCAGCCTCCGGGACATGGAGGTCAATGAGCAGTTCTTC
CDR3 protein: CASSLRDMEVNEQFF

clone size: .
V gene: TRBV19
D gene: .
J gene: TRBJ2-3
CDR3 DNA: TGTGCCGCCGGAGGGGGCTACACAGATACGCAGTATTTT
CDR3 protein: CAAGGGYTDTQYF

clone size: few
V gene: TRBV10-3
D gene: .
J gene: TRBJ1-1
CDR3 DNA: TGTGCCATCAGTGAGTCCGGGTTTCTGGCCACTGAAGCTTTCTTT
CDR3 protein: CAISESGFLATEAFF

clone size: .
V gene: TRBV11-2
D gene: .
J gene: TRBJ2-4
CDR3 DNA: TGTGCCAGCAGCTCCTCTCGGGCGGGAAGGGAAAGGGCCAAAAACATTCAGTACTTC
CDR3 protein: CASSSSRAGRERAKNIQYF

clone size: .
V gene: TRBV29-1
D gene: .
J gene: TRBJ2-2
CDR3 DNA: TGCAGCGTTGAAGCCCCGGGACATAACACCGGGGAGCTGTTTTTT
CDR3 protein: CSVEAPGHNTGELFF

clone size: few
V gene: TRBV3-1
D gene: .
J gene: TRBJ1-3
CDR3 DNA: TGTGCCAGCAGCCAAACAGTCCTCTCTGGAAACACCATATATTTT
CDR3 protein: CASSQTVLSGNTIYF

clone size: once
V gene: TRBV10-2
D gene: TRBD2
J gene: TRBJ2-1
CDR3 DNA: TGCGCCAGCAGTGAGCCCGGACTAGGAAGCAATGAGCAGTTCTTC
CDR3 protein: CASSEPGLGSNEQFF